This T cell receptor (beta chain) was found in a study of cytomegalovirus exposure and HLA in healthy donors. Study-wide results and caveats: In a later analysis, common viral pathogens appeared linked to several of the most significant clusters. In terms of immune exposure information, only CMV serostatus was available.

Between the trimmed V and J ends, which lost 5 bases and 5 bases, there was a span of 9 bases. Germline lookup yields CDR1 SNHLY and CDR2 FYNNEI. The CDR3 consists of 12 residues. The PCR was carried out with 60 Vbeta primers and 13 Jbeta primers. The data were produced by immunoSEQ multiplex PCR, yet TCRdb's version contains in-frame clones alone and is incomplete. The sample records around 150,000 clones, just over 70% being singletons. With respect to this clone: Antigen unknown.

The sequence derives from a man aged 18 to 29 in good health and CMV-seropositive. The chain uses TRBV2 and TRBJ2-5; D remains unclear. Sequenced sample: PBMCs. The CDR3 nucleotides are TGTGCCAGCAGTCTCCTCCCGGAGACCCAGTACTTC. Protein product: CASSLLPETQYF. Together with reference TRBV2 and TRBJ2-5, the CDR3 gives the full variable domain: EPEVTQTPSHQVTQMGQEVILRCVPISNHLYFYWYRQILGQKVEFLVSFYNNEISEKSEIFDDQFSVERPDGSNFTLKIRSTKLEDSAMYFCASSLLPETQYFGPGTRLLVL.